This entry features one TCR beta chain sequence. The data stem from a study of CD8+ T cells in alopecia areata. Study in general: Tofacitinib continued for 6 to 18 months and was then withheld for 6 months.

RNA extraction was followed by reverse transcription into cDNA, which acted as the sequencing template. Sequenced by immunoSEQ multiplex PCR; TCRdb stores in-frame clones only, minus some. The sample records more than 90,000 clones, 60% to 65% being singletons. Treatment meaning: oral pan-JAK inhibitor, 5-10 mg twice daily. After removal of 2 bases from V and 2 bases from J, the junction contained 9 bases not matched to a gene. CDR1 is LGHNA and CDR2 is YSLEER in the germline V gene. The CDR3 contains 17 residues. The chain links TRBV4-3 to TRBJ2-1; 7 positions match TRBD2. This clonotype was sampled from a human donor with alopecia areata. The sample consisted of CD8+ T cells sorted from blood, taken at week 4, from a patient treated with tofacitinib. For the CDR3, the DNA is TGCGCCAGCAGCCAACATTCGATCAGCGGGGCCTACAATGAGCAGTTCTTC. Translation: CASSQHSISGAYNEQFF.